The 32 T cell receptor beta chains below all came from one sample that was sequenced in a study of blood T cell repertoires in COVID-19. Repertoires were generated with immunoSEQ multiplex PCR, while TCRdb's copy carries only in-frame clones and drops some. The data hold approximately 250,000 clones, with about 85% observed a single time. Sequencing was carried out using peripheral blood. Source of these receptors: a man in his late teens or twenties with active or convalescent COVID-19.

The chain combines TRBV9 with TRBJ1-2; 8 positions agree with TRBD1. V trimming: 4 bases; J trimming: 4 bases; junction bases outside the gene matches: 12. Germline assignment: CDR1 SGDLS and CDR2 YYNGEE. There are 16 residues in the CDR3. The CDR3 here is CASSPDRAGGIYGYTF. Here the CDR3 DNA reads TGTGCCAGCAGCCCAGACCGGGCAGGGGGCATCTATGGCTACACCTTC.

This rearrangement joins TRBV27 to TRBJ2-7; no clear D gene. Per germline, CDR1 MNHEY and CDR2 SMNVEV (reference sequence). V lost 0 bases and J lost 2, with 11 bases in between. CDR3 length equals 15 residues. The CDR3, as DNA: TGTGCCAGCAGTTTATCTGGGCGCTGGGCCTACGAGCAGTACTTC. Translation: CASSLSGRWAYEQYF.

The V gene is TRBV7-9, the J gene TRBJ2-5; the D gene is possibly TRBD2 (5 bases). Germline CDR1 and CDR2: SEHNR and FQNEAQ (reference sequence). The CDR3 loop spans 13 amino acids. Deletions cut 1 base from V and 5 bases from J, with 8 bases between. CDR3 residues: CASSLERDETQYF. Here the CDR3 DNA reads TGTGCCAGCAGCTTAGAGAGGGATGAGACCCAGTACTTC.

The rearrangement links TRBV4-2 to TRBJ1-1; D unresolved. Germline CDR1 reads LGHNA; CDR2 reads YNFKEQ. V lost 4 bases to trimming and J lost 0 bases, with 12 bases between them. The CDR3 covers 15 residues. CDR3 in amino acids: CASSLQFAMNTEAFF. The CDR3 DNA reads TGTGCCAGCAGCCTACAGTTTGCGATGAACACTGAAGCTTTCTTT.

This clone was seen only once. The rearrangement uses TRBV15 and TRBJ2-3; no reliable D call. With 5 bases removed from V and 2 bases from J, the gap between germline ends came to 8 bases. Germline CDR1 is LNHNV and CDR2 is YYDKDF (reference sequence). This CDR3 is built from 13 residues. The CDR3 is CATSGADTDTQYF. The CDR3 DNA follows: TGTGCCACCAGCGGTGCAGACACAGATACGCAGTATTTT. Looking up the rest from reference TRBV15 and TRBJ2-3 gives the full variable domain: DAMVIQNPRYQVTQFGKPVTLSCSQTLNHNVMYWYQQKSSQAPKLLFHYYDKDFNNEADTPDNFQSRRPNTSFCFLDIRSPGLGDTAMYLCATSGADTDTQYFGPGTRLTVL.

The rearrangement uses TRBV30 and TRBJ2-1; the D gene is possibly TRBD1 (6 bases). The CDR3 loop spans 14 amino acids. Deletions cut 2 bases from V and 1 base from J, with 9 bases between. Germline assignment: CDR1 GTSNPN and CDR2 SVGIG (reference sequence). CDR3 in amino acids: CAWSIGGSYNEQFF. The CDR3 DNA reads TGTGCCTGGAGTATAGGGGGTTCCTACAATGAGCAGTTCTTC.

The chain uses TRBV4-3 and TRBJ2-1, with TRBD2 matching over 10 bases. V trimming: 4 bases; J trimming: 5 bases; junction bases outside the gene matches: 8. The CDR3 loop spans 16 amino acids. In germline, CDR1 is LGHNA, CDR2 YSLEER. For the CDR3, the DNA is TGCGCCAGCAGCCTTCGGACTAGCGGCGCAAACAATGAGCAGTTCTTC. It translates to CASSLRTSGANNEQFF.

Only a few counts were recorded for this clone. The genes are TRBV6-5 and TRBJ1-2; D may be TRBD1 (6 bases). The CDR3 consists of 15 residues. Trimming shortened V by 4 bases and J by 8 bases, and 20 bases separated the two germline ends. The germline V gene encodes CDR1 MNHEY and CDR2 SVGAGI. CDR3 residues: CASSSRQEPIGGYTF. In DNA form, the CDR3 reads TGTGCCAGCAGTTCCCGACAGGAACCTATAGGAGGCTACACCTTC.

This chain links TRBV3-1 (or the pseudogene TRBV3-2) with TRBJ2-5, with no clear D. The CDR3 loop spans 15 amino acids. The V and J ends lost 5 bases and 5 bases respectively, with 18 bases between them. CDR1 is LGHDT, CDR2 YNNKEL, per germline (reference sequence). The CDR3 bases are TGTGCCAGCAGCAAAAGCGCCGCCTTTAAGGAGACCCAGTACTTC. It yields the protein CASSKSAAFKETQYF.

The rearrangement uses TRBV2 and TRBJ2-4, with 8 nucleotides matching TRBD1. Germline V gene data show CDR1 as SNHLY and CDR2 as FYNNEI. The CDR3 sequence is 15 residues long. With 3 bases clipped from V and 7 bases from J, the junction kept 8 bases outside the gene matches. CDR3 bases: TGTGCCAGCAGTGACGGACAGGGAGGCCTTAACATTCAGTACTTC. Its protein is CASSDGQGGLNIQYF.

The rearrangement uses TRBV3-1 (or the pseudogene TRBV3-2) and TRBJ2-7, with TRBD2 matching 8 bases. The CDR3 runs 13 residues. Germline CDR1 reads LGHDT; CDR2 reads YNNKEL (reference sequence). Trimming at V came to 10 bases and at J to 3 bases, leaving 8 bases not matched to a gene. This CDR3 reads CATQRAGGYEQYF. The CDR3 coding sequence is TGTGCCACCCAAAGGGCGGGGGGCTACGAGCAGTACTTC.

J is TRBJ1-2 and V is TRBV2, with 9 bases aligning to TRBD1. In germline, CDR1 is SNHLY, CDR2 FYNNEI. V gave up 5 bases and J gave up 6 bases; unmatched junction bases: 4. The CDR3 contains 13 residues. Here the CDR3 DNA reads TGTGCCAGCAGTTTCGGACAGGGGAATGGCTACACCTTC. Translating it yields CASSFGQGNGYTF.

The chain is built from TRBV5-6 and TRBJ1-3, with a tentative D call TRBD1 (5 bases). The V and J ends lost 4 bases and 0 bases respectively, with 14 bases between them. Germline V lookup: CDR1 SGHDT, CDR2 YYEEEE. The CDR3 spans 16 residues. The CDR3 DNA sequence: TGTGCCAGCAGCCACCGTGTGGGGCTCTCTGGAAACACCATATATTTT. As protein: CASSHRVGLSGNTIYF.

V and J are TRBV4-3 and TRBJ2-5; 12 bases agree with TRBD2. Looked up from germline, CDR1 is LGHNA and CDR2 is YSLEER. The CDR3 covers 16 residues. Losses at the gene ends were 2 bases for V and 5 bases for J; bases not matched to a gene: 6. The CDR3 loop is CASSQRLAGDGETQYF. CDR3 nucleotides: TGCGCCAGCAGCCAAAGACTAGCGGGAGATGGGGAGACCCAGTACTTC.

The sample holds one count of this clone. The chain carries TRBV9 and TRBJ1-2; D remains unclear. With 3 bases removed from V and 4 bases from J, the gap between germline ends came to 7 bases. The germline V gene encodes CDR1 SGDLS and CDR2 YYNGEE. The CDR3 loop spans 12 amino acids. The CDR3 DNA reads TGTGCCAGCAGCGGAGACATCTATGGCTACACCTTC. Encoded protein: CASSGDIYGYTF. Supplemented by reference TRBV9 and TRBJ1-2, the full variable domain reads DSGVTQTPKHLITATGQRVTLRCSPRSGDLSVYWYQQSLDQGLQFLIQYYNGEERAKGNILERFSAQQFPDLHSELNLSSLELGDSALYFCASSGDIYGYTFGSGTRLTVV.

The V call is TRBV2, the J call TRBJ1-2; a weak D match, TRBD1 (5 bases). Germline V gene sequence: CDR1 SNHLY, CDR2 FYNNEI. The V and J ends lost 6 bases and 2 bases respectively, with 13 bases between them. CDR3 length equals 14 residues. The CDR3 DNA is TGTGCCAGCAGGACCCAAGGGGCCAACTATGGCTACACCTTC. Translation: CASRTQGANYGYTF.

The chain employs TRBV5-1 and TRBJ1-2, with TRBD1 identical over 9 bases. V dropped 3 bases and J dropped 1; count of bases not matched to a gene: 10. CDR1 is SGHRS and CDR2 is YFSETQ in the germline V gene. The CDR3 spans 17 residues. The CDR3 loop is CASSWMVAGQGNYGYTF. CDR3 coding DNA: TGCGCCAGCAGCTGGATGGTTGCGGGACAGGGTAACTATGGCTACACCTTC. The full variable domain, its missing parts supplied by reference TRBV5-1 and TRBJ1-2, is KAGVTQTPRYLIKTRGQQVTLSCSPISGHRSVSWYQQTPGQGLQFLFEYFSETQRNKGNFPGRFSGRQFSNSRSEMNVSTLELGDSALYLCASSWMVAGQGNYGYTFGSGTRLTVV.

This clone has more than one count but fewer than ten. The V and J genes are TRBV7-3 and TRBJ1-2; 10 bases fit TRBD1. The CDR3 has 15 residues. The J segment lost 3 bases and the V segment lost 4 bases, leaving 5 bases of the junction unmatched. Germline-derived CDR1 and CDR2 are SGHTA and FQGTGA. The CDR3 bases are TGTGCCAGCAGCTGGGGACAGGGGATGGACTATGGCTACACCTTC. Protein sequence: CASSWGQGMDYGYTF. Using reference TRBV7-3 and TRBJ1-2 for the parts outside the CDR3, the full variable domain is GAGVSQTPSNKVTEKGKYVELRCDPISGHTALYWYRQSLGQGPEFLIYFQGTGAADDSGLPNDRFFAVRPEGSVSTLKIQRTERGDSAVYLCASSWGQGMDYGYTFGSGTRLTVV.

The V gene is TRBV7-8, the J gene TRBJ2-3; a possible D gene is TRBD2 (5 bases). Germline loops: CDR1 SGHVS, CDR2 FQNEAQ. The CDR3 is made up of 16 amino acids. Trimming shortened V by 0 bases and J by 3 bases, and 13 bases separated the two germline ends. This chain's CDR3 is CASSLALPRETDTQYF. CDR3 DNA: TGTGCCAGCAGCTTAGCCCTACCTAGGGAGACAGATACGCAGTATTTT.

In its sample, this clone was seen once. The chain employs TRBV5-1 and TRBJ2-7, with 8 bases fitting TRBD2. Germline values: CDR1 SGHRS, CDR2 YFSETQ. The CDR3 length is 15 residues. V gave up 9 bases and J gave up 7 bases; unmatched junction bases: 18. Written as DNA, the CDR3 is TGCGCCACCGCCCAGAGGAGCGGGAGTCAGGGAGAGCAGTACTTC. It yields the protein CATAQRSGSQGEQYF.

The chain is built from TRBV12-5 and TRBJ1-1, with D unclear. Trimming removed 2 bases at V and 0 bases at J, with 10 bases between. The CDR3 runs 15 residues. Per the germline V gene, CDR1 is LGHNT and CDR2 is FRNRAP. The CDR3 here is CASGLFRNLNTEAFF. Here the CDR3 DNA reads TGTGCTAGTGGTTTGTTCAGGAACCTGAACACTGAAGCTTTCTTT. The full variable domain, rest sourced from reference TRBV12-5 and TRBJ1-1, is DARVTQTPRHKVTEMGQEVTMRCQPILGHNTVFWYRQTMMQGLELLAYFRNRAPLDDSGMPKDRFSAEMPDATLATLKIQPSEPRDSAVYFCASGLFRNLNTEAFFGQGTRLTVV.

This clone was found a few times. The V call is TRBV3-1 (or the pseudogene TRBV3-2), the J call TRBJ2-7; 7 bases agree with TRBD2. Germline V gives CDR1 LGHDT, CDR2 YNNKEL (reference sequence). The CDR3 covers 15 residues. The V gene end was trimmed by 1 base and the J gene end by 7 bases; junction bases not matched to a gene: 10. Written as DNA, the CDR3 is TGTGCCAGCAGCCAAGTTAGCGGGTCTCCTGGGGAGCAGTACTTC. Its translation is CASSQVSGSPGEQYF.

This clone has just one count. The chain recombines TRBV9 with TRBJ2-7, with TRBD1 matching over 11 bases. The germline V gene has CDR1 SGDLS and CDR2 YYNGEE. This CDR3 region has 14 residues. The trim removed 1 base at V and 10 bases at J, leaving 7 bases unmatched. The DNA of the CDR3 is TGTGCCAGCAGCGTAACAGGACAGGGGGCTGTACAGTACTTC. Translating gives CASSVTGQGAVQYF.

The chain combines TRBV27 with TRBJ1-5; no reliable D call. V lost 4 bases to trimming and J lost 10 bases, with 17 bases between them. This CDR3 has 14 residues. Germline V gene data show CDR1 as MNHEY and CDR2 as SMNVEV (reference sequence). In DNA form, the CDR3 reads TGTGCCAGCAGTTCTCACCTCGAGGGTCAACCCCAGCATTTT. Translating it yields CASSSHLEGQPQHF.

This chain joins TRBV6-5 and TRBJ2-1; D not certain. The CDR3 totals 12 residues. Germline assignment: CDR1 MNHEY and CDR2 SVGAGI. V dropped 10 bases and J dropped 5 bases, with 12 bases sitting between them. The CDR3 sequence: CATGSFDNEQFF. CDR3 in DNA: TGTGCCACGGGTAGCTTTGACAATGAGCAGTTCTTC.

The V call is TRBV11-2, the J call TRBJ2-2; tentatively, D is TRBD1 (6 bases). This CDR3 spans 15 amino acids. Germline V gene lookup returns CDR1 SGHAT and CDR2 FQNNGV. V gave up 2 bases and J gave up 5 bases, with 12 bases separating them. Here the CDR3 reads CASSLLGQTTGELFF. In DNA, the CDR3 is TGTGCCAGCAGCTTATTAGGACAGACTACCGGGGAGCTGTTTTTT.

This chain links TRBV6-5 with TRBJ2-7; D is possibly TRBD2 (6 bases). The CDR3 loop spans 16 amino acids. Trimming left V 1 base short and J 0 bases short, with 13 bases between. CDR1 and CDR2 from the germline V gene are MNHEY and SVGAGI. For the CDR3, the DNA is TGTGCCAGCAGTTACTTCGGGGGTGTAAGCTCCTACGAGCAGTACTTC. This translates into CASSYFGGVSSYEQYF.

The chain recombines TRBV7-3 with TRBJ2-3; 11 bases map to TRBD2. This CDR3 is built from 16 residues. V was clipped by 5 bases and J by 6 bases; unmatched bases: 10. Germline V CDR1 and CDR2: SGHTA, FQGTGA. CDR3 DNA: TGTGCCAGCAGCCCGCAAATAGCGGGAGGGCCCGATACGCAGTATTTT. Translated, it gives CASSPQIAGGPDTQYF.

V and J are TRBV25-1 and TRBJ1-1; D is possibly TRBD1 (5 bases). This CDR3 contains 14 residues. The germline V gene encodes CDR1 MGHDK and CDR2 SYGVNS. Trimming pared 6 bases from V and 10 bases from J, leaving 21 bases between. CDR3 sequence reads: CASRPRGWDSGAFF. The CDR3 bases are TGTGCCAGCAGACCTAGGGGATGGGATAGCGGAGCTTTCTTT.

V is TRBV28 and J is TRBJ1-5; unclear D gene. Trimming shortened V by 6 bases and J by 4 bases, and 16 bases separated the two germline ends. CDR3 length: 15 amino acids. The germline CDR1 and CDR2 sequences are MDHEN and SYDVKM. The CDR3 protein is CASRGSGSGNQPQHF. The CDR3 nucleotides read TGTGCCAGCAGGGGGTCGGGTTCGGGAAATCAGCCCCAGCATTTT.

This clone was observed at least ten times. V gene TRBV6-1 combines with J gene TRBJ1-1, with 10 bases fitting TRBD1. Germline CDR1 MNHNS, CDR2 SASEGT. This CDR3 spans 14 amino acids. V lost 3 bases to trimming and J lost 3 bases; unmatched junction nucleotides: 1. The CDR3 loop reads CASSEGQGHTEAFF. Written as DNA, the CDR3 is TGTGCCAGCAGTGAGGGACAGGGGCACACTGAAGCTTTCTTT.

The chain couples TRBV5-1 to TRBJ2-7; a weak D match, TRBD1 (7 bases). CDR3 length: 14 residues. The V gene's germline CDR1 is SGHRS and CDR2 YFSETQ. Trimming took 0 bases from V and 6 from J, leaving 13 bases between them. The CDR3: CASSLGTQGGEQYF. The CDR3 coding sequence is TGCGCCAGCAGCTTGGGGACTCAGGGGGGCGAGCAGTACTTC.